This TCR beta chain was retrieved from a study of cytomegalovirus exposure and HLA in healthy donors. Looking at the study overall: The same platform used for the 500 to 850 first-cohort repertoires was also used for the approximately 120 validation repertoires, as a later analysis reported.

Whole-study results and caveats: It was confirmed in vitro that a few of the CMV-associated chains were specific for CMV antigens. Some public TCRs appeared in many individuals, while most sequences were rare.

V lost 7 bases and J lost 1; bases outside the gene matches: 18. Looked up from germline, CDR1 is MGHDK and CDR2 is SYGVNS. The CDR3 loop spans 18 amino acids. TCRdb's table, derived via immunoSEQ multiplex PCR, lists solely in-frame clones and lacks some. This table holds fewer than 350,000 clones, more than 75% found once. A few counts support this clone. What it binds is not known. The sequenced material came from PBMCs. This receptor was taken from a woman younger than 35 in good health and CMV-seronegative. The chain recombines TRBV25-1 with TRBJ2-5; 7 bases fit TRBD1. The DNA for the CDR3 is TGTGCCAGCACCCACAGGACAGGTCCGAATCTCCCCCAAGAGACCCAGTACTTC. It is translated as CASTHRTGPNLPQETQYF.